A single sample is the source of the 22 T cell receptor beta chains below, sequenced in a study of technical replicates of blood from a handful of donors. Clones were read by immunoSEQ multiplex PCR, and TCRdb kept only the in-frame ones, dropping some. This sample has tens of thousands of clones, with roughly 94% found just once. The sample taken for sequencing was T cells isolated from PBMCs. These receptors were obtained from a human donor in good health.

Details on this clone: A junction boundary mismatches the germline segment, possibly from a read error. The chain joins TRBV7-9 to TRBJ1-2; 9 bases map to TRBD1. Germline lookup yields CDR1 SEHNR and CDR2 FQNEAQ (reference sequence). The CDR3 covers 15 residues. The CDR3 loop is CASSPGQGGLDGYIF. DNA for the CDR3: TGTGCCAGCAGCCCGGGACAGGGAGGGTTAGATGGCTACATCTTC.

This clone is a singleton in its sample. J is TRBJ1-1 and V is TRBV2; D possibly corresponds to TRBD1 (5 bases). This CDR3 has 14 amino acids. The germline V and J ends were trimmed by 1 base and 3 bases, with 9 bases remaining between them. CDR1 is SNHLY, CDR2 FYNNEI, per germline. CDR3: CASSEGGGDTEAFF. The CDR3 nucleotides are TGTGCCAGCAGTGAAGGTGGGGGGGACACTGAAGCTTTCTTT.

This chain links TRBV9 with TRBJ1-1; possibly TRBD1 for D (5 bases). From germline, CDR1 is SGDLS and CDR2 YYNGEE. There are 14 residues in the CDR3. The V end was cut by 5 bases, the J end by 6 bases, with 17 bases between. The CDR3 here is CASSAQGSWAEAFF. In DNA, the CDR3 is TGTGCCAGCAGTGCTCAGGGAAGTTGGGCTGAAGCTTTCTTT. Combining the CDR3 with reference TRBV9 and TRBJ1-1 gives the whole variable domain DSGVTQTPKHLITATGQRVTLRCSPRSGDLSVYWYQQSLDQGLQFLIQYYNGEERAKGNILERFSAQQFPDLHSELNLSSLELGDSALYFCASSAQGSWAEAFFGQGTRLTVV.

The CDR3: CASSPPRHRNTEAFF. CDR3 DNA: TGTGCCAGCTCACCACCTCGACACCGAAACACTGAAGCTTTCTTT. The chain joins TRBV18 to TRBJ1-1, with D unclear. The CDR3 is made up of 15 amino acids. Germline V gene lookup returns CDR1 KGHSH and CDR2 LQKENI. Trimming removed 0 bases at V and 2 bases at J, with 10 bases between.

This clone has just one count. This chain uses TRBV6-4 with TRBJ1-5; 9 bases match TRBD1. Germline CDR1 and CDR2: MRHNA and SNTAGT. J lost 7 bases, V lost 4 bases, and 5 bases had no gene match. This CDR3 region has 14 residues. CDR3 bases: TGTGCCAGCAGTGCTACAGGGGGCGGACAGCCCCAGCATTTT. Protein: CASSATGGGQPQHF.

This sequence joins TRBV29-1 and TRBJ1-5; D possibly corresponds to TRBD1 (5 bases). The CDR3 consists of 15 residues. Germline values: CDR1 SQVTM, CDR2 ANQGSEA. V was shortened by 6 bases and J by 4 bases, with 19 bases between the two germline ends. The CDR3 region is CSVQFRGESNQPQHF. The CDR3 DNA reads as TGCAGCGTCCAATTTCGGGGGGAAAGTAATCAGCCCCAGCATTTT.

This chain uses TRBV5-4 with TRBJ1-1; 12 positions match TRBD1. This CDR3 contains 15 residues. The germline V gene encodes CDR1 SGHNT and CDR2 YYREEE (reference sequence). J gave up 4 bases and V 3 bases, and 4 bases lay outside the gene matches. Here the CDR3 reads CASSSPGQGATEAFF. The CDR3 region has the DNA TGTGCCAGCAGCTCACCGGGACAGGGGGCCACTGAAGCTTTCTTT.

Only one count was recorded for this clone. DNA for the CDR3: TGTGCCAGCAGGGTCCCGGGACAACCCTCGGAGACCCAGTACTTC. Its translation: CASRVPGQPSETQYF. The chain carries TRBV6-1 and TRBJ2-5; weak D call: TRBD1 (6 bases). The CDR3 is 15 amino acids. Germline V lookup: CDR1 MNHNS, CDR2 SASEGT. Trimming left V 6 bases short and J 5 bases short, with 19 bases between.

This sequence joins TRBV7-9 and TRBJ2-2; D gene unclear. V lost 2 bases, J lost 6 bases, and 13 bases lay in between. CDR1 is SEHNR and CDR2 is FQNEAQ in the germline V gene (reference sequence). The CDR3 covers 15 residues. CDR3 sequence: CASSLKETAPGELFF. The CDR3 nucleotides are TGTGCCAGCAGCTTAAAGGAGACCGCCCCCGGGGAGCTGTTTTTT.

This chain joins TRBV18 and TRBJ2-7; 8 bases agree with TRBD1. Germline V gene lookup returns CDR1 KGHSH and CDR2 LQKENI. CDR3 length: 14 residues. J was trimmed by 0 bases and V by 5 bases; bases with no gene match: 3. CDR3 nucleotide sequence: TGTGCCAGCTCAGGGACAGGATTCTCCTACGAGCAGTACTTC. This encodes CASSGTGFSYEQYF.

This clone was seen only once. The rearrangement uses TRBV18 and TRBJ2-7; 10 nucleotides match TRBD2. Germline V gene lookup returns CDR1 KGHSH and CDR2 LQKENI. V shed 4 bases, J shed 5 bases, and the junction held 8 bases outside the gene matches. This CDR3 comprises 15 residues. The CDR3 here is CASSLVAGGWDEQYF. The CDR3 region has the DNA TGTGCCAGCTCACTTGTAGCGGGAGGATGGGACGAGCAGTACTTC.

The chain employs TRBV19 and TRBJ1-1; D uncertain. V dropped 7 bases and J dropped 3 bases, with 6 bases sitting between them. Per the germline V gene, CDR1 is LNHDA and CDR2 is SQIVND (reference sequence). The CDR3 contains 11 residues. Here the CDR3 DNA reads TGTGCCAGTATGAGTGACACTGAAGCTTTCTTT. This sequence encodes CASMSDTEAFF.

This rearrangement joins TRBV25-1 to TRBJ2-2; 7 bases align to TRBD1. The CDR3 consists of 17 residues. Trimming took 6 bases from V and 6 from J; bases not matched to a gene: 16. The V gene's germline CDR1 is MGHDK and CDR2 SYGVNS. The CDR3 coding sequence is TGTGCCAGCAGCCAGAATCTAGGGGGCGCTGGGGCCGGGGAGCTGTTTTTT. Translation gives CASSQNLGGAGAGELFF.

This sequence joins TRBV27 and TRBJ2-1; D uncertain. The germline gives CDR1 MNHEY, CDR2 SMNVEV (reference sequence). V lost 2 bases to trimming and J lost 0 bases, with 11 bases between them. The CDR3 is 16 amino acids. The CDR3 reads CASSLEEPSSYNEQFF. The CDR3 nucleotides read TGTGCCAGCAGTTTAGAGGAGCCCAGCTCCTACAATGAGCAGTTCTTC.

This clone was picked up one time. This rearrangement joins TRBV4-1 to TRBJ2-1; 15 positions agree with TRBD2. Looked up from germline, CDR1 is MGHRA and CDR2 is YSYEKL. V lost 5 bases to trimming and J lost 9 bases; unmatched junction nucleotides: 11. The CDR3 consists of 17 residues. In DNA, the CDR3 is TGCGCCAGCAGCGGACTAGCGGGAGGGCCTCTCATGGTTGAGCAGTTCTTC. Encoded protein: CASSGLAGGPLMVEQFF.

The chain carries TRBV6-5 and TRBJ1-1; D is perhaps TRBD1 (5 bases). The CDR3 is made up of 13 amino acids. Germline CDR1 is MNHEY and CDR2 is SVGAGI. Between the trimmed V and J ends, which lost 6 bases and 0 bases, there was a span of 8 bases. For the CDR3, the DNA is TGTGCCAGCAGAAGACAGTTGAACACTGAAGCTTTCTTT. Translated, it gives CASRRQLNTEAFF.

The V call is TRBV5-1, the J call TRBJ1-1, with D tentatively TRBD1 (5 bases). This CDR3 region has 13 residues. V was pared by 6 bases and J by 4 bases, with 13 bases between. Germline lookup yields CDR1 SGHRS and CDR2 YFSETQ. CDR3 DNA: TGCGCCAGCATCGGGGGTACCAGCACTGAAGCTTTCTTT. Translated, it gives CASIGGTSTEAFF.

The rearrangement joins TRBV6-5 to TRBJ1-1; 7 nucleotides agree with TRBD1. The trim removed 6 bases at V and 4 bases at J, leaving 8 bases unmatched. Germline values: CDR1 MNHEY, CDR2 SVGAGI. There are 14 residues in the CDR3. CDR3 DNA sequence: TGTGCCAGCAGATACCAGGGGGACGGCACTGAAGCTTTCTTT. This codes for CASRYQGDGTEAFF.

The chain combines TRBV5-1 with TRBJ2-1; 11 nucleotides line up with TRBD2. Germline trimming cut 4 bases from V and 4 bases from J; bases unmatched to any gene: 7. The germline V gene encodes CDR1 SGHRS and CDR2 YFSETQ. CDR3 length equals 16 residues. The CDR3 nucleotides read TGCGCCAGCAGCGGGGCTAGCGGGGGGATGTACAATGAGCAGTTCTTC. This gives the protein CASSGASGGMYNEQFF.

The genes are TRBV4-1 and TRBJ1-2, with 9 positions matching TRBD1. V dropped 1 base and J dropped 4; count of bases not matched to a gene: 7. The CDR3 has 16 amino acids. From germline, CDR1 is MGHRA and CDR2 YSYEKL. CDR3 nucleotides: TGCGCCAGCAGCCAAGGACAGGGGGGGAGTAGCTATGGCTACACCTTC. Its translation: CASSQGQGGSSYGYTF.

CDR3 in amino acids: CASSELPGQGLGYTF. CDR3 coding DNA: TGTGCCAGCAGTGAACTACCGGGACAGGGACTTGGCTACACCTTC. The chain joins TRBV2 to TRBJ1-2; 9 bases map to TRBD1. CDR1 and CDR2 from the germline V gene are SNHLY and FYNNEI. V lost 2 bases to trimming and J lost 7 bases; unmatched junction nucleotides: 8. This CDR3 spans 15 amino acids.

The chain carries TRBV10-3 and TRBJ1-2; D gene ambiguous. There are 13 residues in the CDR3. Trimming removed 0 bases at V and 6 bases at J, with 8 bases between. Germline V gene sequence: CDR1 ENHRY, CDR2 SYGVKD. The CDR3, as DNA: TGTGCCATCAGTGAGTCAGGAGGCCATGGCTACACCTTC. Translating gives CAISESGGHGYTF.